This T cell receptor (beta chain) was obtained from a study of blood T cell repertoires in COVID-19. The wider study: Acute and convalescent COVID-19 specimens originated in the United States, Italy and Spain. T cells, B-cell-depleted T cells, or PBMCs supplied cDNA or gDNA.

Per the original data handling: Estimated nucleated cell counts came from reference gene primer amplification. Libraries were prepared by immunoSEQ multiplex PCR; TCRdb keeps only in-frame clonotypes and omits some of them. V and J calls and clone size follow that table, whereas D and trimming were derived from the DNA. This table has approximately 72,000 clones, around nine tenths appearing once. Germline CDR1 is KGHSH and CDR2 is LQKENI. Trimming at V came to 4 bases and at J to 4 bases, leaving 8 bases not matched to a gene. This CDR3 is built from 15 residues. The chain recombines TRBV18 with TRBJ1-2, with 8 bases identical to TRBD1. The specimen sequenced was peripheral blood. This receptor was identified in an older woman with acute or convalescent COVID-19. The CDR3 DNA reads as TGTGCCAGCTCACAAACCGGACAGGGAGTCTATGGCTACACCTTC. Protein: CASSQTGQGVYGYTF.